This T cell receptor beta chain originates from a study of blood T cell repertoires in COVID-19. The protocol was immunoSEQ multiplex PCR, while the TCRdb copy is restricted to in-frame clones and leaves out a portion. The table has under 110,000 clones, 71% seen once. The CDR3 length is 16 residues. The V gene end was trimmed by 4 bases and the J gene end by 2 bases; junction bases not matched to a gene: 5. CDR1 is KGHDR and CDR2 is SFDVKD in the germline V gene. The chain employs TRBV24-1 and TRBJ2-3; TRBD2 matches at 10 bases. Sequences were obtained from peripheral blood. This clonotype was sampled from a human donor with acute or convalescent COVID-19. The donor label of this sample is uncertain. CDR3 protein: CATSELSGGHTDTQYF. Written as DNA, the CDR3 is TGTGCCACCAGTGAACTTAGCGGGGGGCACACAGATACGCAGTATTTT.